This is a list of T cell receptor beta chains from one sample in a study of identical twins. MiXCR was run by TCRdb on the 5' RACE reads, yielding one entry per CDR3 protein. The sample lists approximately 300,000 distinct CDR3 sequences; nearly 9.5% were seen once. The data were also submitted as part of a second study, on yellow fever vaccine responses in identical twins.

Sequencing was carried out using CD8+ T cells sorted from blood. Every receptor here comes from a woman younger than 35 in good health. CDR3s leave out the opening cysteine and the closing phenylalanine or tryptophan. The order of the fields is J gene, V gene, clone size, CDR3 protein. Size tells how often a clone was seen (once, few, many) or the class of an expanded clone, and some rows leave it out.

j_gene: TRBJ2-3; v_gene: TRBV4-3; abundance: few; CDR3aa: ASSQQTGSRADTQY
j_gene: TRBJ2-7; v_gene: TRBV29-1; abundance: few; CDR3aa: SVQAGYEQY
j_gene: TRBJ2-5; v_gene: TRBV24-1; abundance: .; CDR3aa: ATSDPEEETQY
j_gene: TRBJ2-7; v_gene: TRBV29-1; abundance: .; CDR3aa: SAVTSGGDAYEQY
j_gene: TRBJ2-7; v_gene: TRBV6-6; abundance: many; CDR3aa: ASSYAGGHEQY
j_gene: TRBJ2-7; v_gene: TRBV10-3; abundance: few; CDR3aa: AISDAIDRGSYEQY
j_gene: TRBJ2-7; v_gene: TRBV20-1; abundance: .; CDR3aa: SVFAVGGGVKQY
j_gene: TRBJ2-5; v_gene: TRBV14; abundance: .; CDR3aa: ASSRNREFGETQY
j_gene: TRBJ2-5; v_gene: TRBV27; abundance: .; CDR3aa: ASSLSGIQETQY
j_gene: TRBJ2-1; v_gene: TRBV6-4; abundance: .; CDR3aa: ASSGLAGGDEQF
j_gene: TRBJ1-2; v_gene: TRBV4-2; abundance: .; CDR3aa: ASREDYYGYT
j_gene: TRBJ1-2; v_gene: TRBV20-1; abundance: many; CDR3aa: SARERRAYGYT
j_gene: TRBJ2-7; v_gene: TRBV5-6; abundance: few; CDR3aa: ASSLEVSALDEQY
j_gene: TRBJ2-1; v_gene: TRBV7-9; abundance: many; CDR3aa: ASSLAGGSGNEQF
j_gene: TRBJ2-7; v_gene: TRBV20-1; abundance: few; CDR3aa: SARISGSYEQY